These 29 T cell receptor beta chains came from one sample sequenced in a study of shared clonotypes between healthy human individuals. Assay used: immunoSEQ multiplex PCR; TCRdb lists only in-frame clones, some missing. The table records fewer than 3 million clones, just under 95% of them present only once. The specimen was naive CD4+ T cells from PBMCs. Indicated subset: CD45RA+ positively selected. The source of these receptors is a man aged 18 to 30 in good health. Some clones in this sample may be carry-over from other donors' samples.

This chain links TRBV2 with TRBJ1-6; TRBD1 aligns across 7 bases. Losses at the gene ends were 4 bases for V and 7 bases for J; bases not matched to a gene: 10. Germline CDR1 and CDR2: SNHLY and FYNNEI. The CDR3 is 16 amino acids. The CDR3 nucleotides are TGTGCCAGCAGTGGGAACAGGGGTTTAGGAAATTCACCCCTCCACTTT. This codes for CASSGNRGLGNSPLHF.

The CDR3 nucleotides read TGTGCCAGTAGTATAGGGGCCCCAGAGAACACTGAAGCTTTCTTT. This translates into CASSIGAPENTEAFF. The rearrangement joins TRBV19 to TRBJ1-1; D remains unclear. Per the germline V gene, CDR1 is LNHDA and CDR2 is SQIVND (reference sequence). The CDR3 loop spans 15 amino acids. Trimming took 1 base from V and 1 from J, leaving 10 bases between them.

The chain couples TRBV5-1 to TRBJ1-1; no reliable D call. CDR1 is SGHRS and CDR2 is YFSETQ in the germline V gene. The CDR3 runs 14 residues. Trimming removed 0 bases at V and 3 bases at J, with 9 bases between. CDR3 amino acids: CASSLDPRDTEAFF. CDR3 DNA sequence: TGCGCCAGCAGCTTGGATCCTAGGGACACTGAAGCTTTCTTT.

This clone occurred once. The chain couples TRBV28 to TRBJ2-7; TRBD1 aligns across 9 bases. Germline CDR1 is MDHEN and CDR2 is SYDVKM. The CDR3 contains 15 residues. J lost 1 base, V lost 6 bases, and 7 bases had no gene match. In nucleotides, the CDR3 is TGTGCCAGCAGACAGGGGGCGGGAGTTTCCTACGAGCAGTACTTC. Its protein product is CASRQGAGVSYEQYF.

The rearrangement uses TRBV5-1 and TRBJ2-6, with D tentatively TRBD2 (6 bases). V was pared by 6 bases and J by 2 bases, with 9 bases between. Germline lookup yields CDR1 SGHRS and CDR2 YFSETQ. The CDR3 spans 14 residues. DNA of the CDR3: TGCGCCAGCACAGCGGGCCCTGGGGCCAACGTCCTGACTTTC. Translation gives CASTAGPGANVLTF.

CDR3 residues: CASRLESGSWETQYF. The CDR3 DNA follows: TGTGCCAGCAGACTCGAAAGCGGGAGCTGGGAGACCCAGTACTTC. The gene calls are TRBV28 and TRBJ2-5; TRBD2 matches 8 bases. Trimming removed 6 bases from V and 5 bases from J; junction bases left unmatched: 11. This CDR3 spans 15 amino acids. In germline, CDR1 is MDHEN, CDR2 SYDVKM.

The rearrangement links TRBV7-2 to TRBJ2-1, with D perhaps TRBD1 or TRBD2 (5 bases each). The germline gives CDR1 SGHTA, CDR2 FQGNSA. The CDR3 sequence is 16 residues long. Trimming left V 3 bases short and J 9 bases short, with 21 bases between. CDR3 region: CASSFYGTDGTGEQFF. DNA of the CDR3: TGTGCCAGCAGCTTTTATGGGACGGATGGAACGGGTGAGCAGTTCTTC.

The chain carries TRBV7-2 and TRBJ1-2, with D maybe TRBD1 (5 bases). V lost 3 bases, J lost 5 bases, and 19 bases lay in between. This CDR3 is 16 amino acids long. Germline CDR1 is SGHTA and CDR2 is FQGNSA. CDR3 sequence: CASSLVVGPPGYGYTF. CDR3 coding DNA: TGTGCCAGCAGCTTGGTGGTGGGACCTCCTGGGTATGGCTACACCTTC.

J is TRBJ1-5 and V is TRBV7-9; TRBD1 might be the D (5 bases). CDR1 SEHNR and CDR2 FQNEAQ come from the germline V gene (reference sequence). The CDR3 runs to 13 residues. Between the trimmed V and J ends, which lost 2 bases and 9 bases, there was a span of 11 bases. CDR3 sequence reads: CASSLSSRGPQHF. DNA of the CDR3: TGTGCCAGCAGCTTATCGTCGAGGGGGCCCCAGCATTTT.

The V and J genes are TRBV29-1 and TRBJ2-1, with 10 bases identical to TRBD2. Per germline, CDR1 SQVTM and CDR2 ANQGSEA. V was clipped by 3 bases and J by 8 bases; unmatched bases: 7. This CDR3 contains 14 residues. In DNA form, the CDR3 reads TGCAGCGTTGATCGGCTAGCGGGAGTGTATGAGCAGTTCTTC. It is translated as CSVDRLAGVYEQFF.

The chain has TRBV28 and TRBJ1-5, with D hard to call. CDR3 length equals 13 residues. Germline CDR1 and CDR2: MDHEN and SYDVKM. The V end was cut by 5 bases, the J end by 7 bases, with 12 bases between. The CDR3 sequence is CASSAGGGQPQHF. CDR3 nucleotides: TGTGCCAGCAGTGCTGGAGGTGGACAGCCCCAGCATTTT.

The chain links TRBV7-9 to TRBJ2-1; the match to TRBD1 covers 11 bases. V gave up 6 bases and J gave up 6 bases; unmatched junction bases: 4. CDR3 length equals 14 residues. The germline gives CDR1 SEHNR, CDR2 FQNEAQ (reference sequence). CDR3 sequence reads: CASRPGQGGNEQFF. The CDR3 coding sequence is TGTGCCAGCAGGCCGGGACAGGGGGGCAATGAGCAGTTCTTC.

V usage is TRBV28 and J usage is TRBJ2-4; D is possibly TRBD1 (6 bases). The CDR3 totals 15 residues. Germline values: CDR1 MDHEN, CDR2 SYDVKM. The V and J ends lost 4 bases and 3 bases respectively, with 13 bases between them. In DNA form, the CDR3 reads TGTGCCAGCAGTTCCACAGGGCTAGGCAAAAACATTCAGTACTTC. It is translated as CASSSTGLGKNIQYF.

V usage is TRBV29-1 and J usage is TRBJ2-1; tentative D call: TRBD1 (6 bases). V dropped 8 bases and J dropped 7 bases, with 21 bases sitting between them. Germline V gene lookup returns CDR1 SQVTM and CDR2 ANQGSEA. The CDR3 length is 14 residues. The CDR3 DNA follows: TGCAGCCTCAGTAGGGGGTCGAGTTGGAATGAGCAGTTCTTC. Its translation: CSLSRGSSWNEQFF.

About this clone itself: The sample contains more than one DNA sequence encoding this CDR3. The chain uses TRBV27 and TRBJ1-5, with D maybe TRBD1 (5 bases). This CDR3 has 14 amino acids. With 6 bases removed from V and 3 bases from J, the gap between germline ends came to 12 bases. The V gene's germline CDR1 is MNHEY and CDR2 SMNVEV (reference sequence). CDR3 residues: CASSYRGSNQPQHF. CDR3 DNA sequence: TGTGCCAGCAGCTACCGGGGGTCCAATCAGCCCCAGCATTTT.

The J gene is TRBJ1-5, the V gene TRBV18; D possibly corresponds to TRBD1 (6 bases). CDR1 is KGHSH, CDR2 LQKENI, per germline. The CDR3 spans 14 residues. The V gene lost 3 bases and the J gene lost 2 bases, with 8 bases spanning the gap. The CDR3 region is CASSPYRGNQPQHF. The CDR3, as DNA: TGTGCCAGCTCACCCTACAGGGGCAATCAGCCCCAGCATTTT.

J is TRBJ1-1 and V is TRBV9; unclear D gene. Trimming stripped 0 bases from V and 8 bases from J, with 14 bases between. This CDR3 comprises 14 residues. CDR1 and CDR2 from the germline V gene are SGDLS and YYNGEE. The DNA of the CDR3 is TGTGCCAGCAGCGTAGCTCCTCGGCAGCCAGAAGCTTTCTTT. It translates to CASSVAPRQPEAFF.

The chain is built from TRBV6-1 and TRBJ2-5; tentative D call: TRBD1 (5 bases). Trimming left V 5 bases short and J 1 base short, with 11 bases between. This CDR3 is built from 14 residues. The germline V gene has CDR1 MNHNS and CDR2 SASEGT. The CDR3 loop is CASSQQAPQETQYF. CDR3 sequence (DNA): TGTGCCAGCAGTCAACAGGCCCCCCAAGAGACCCAGTACTTC.

CDR3 residues: CASSEWAYGYTF. CDR3 DNA sequence: TGTGCCAGCAGTGAATGGGCCTATGGCTACACCTTC. The chain joins TRBV6-1 to TRBJ1-2, with D unclear. Trimming cost V 2 bases and J 4 bases, with 5 bases left between them. There are 12 residues in the CDR3. From germline, CDR1 is MNHNS and CDR2 SASEGT.

The CDR3 loop reads CASSSQGAWNEQFF. CDR3 sequence (DNA): TGTGCCAGCAGCTCACAGGGGGCTTGGAATGAGCAGTTCTTC. V gene TRBV11-3 combines with J gene TRBJ2-1; 9 bases line up with TRBD1. This CDR3 has 14 amino acids. V lost 4 bases and J lost 7; bases outside the gene matches: 5. Germline V gene data show CDR1 as SGHNT and CDR2 as YENEEA.

The V gene is TRBV19, the J gene TRBJ1-5, with D hard to call. The CDR3 contains 13 residues. V lost 7 bases to trimming and J lost 1 base, with 8 bases between them. Germline V gene data show CDR1 as LNHDA and CDR2 as SQIVND (reference sequence). The CDR3 here is CASNGWSNQPQHF. The CDR3 region has the DNA TGTGCCAGTAATGGATGGAGCAATCAGCCCCAGCATTTT.

The chain is built from TRBV5-6 and TRBJ2-3, with D perhaps matching TRBD1 (5 bases). V lost 5 bases and J lost 1, with 8 bases in between. CDR1 is SGHDT and CDR2 is YYEEEE in the germline V gene. This CDR3 has 13 residues. CDR3 residues: CASRGLGTDTQYF. DNA of the CDR3: TGTGCCAGCAGGGGGCTGGGCACAGATACGCAGTATTTT.

About this clone itself: This specimen includes other DNA sequences encoding the same CDR3. The genes are TRBV5-1 and TRBJ2-3, with D perhaps matching TRBD2 (5 bases). Trimming removed 0 bases at V and 2 bases at J, with 7 bases between. The germline CDR1 and CDR2 sequences are SGHRS and YFSETQ. This CDR3 contains 14 residues. The CDR3 DNA sequence: TGCGCCAGCAGCTTGGCGGACTCCACAGATACGCAGTATTTT. Residues: CASSLADSTDTQYF.

This sequence joins TRBV4-1 and TRBJ2-5; the D is unclear. Looked up from germline, CDR1 is MGHRA and CDR2 is YSYEKL. With 4 bases removed from V and 0 bases from J, the gap between germline ends came to 9 bases. CDR3 length: 14 residues. The CDR3 is CASSPVPNQETQYF. For the CDR3, the DNA is TGCGCCAGCAGCCCCGTCCCCAACCAAGAGACCCAGTACTTC.

The chain is built from TRBV7-2 and TRBJ2-6; tentatively, D is TRBD1 (8 bases). CDR3 length: 19 amino acids. In germline, CDR1 is SGHTA, CDR2 FQGNSA. V lost 5 bases and J 0 bases, leaving 20 bases between the germline ends. This CDR3 reads CASSEQDRGGGSGANVLTF. CDR3 coding DNA: TGTGCCAGCAGCGAGCAAGACAGGGGCGGGGGCTCTGGGGCCAACGTCCTGACTTTC.

The chain links TRBV11-2 to TRBJ2-3; D could derive from TRBD1 or TRBD2 (5 bases each). This CDR3 contains 15 residues. Germline CDR1 SGHAT, CDR2 FQNNGV. Trimming pared 8 bases from V and 4 bases from J, leaving 19 bases between. For the CDR3, the DNA is TGTGCCAGCCGCTCCGGGACCCAGAAAGCAGATACGCAGTATTTT. Its translation is CASRSGTQKADTQYF.

This chain links TRBV28 with TRBJ1-2, with D possibly being TRBD1 (6 bases). Germline V gene lookup returns CDR1 MDHEN and CDR2 SYDVKM. Trimming took 6 bases from V and 5 from J, leaving 19 bases between them. The CDR3 is made up of 15 amino acids. Here the CDR3 DNA reads TGTGCCAGCAGAAACAGGGCAGGCGGCGGGTATGGCTACACCTTC. It codes for CASRNRAGGGYGYTF.

The CDR3 reads CASSIGGGIGNEQFF. CDR3 nucleotide sequence: TGTGCCAGCAGCATTGGCGGGGGCATTGGCAATGAGCAGTTCTTC. The chain carries TRBV7-3 and TRBJ2-1; possibly TRBD2 for D (7 bases). Looked up from germline, CDR1 is SGHTA and CDR2 is FQGTGA. The CDR3 has 15 residues. Trimming removed 5 bases at V and 6 bases at J, with 17 bases between.

The V call is TRBV10-2, the J call TRBJ2-3, with 7 nucleotides matching TRBD2. V lost 7 bases to trimming and J lost 4 bases; unmatched junction nucleotides: 8. There are 14 residues in the CDR3. Germline V lookup: CDR1 WSHSY, CDR2 SAAADI. As DNA, the CDR3 is TGCGCCAGCATGCGGCGGGAGTTTGCAGATACGCAGTATTTT. Protein sequence: CASMRREFADTQYF.